A single sample is the source of the 16 T cell receptor beta chains below, sequenced in a study of T cells in Graves' hyperthyroidism and ophthalmopathy. The TCR beta CDR3 regions underwent amplification using RNA transcripts as the source. TCR CDR3 underwent first-round RT-PCR with the HTBI primer set. Each CDR3 protein gets one entry after TCRdb re-called the multiplex PCR reads with MiXCR. The table shows under 350,000 distinct CDR3 sequences, with about an eighth occurring only once. Sequenced sample: blood. The receptors were gathered from a woman aged 30 to 39 with Graves' hyperthyroidism that later progressed to Graves' ophthalmopathy.

This clonotype turned up a few times. This chain links TRBV7-9 with TRBJ1-4; D is uncertain. V was shortened by 3 bases and J by 4 bases, with 9 bases between the two germline ends. The germline CDR1 and CDR2 sequences are SEHNR and FQNEAQ (reference sequence). The CDR3 totals 14 residues. The CDR3 here is CASSFDIINEKLFF. The CDR3 DNA reads TGTGCCAGCAGCTTTGACATAATTAATGAAAAACTGTTTTTT. The variable domain in full, with the rest retrieved from reference TRBV7-9 and TRBJ1-4, is DTGVSQNPRHKITKRGQNVTFRCDPISEHNRLYWYRQTLGQGPEFLTYFQNEAQLEKSRLLSDRFSAERPKGSFSTLEIQRTEQGDSAMYLCASSFDIINEKLFFGSGTQLSVL.

This clonotype was seen repeatedly, ten times or more. The chain joins TRBV18 to TRBJ2-7, with D unresolved. CDR1 and CDR2 (germline): KGHSH, LQKENI. The CDR3 length is 16 residues. V gave up 1 base and J gave up 1 base, with 14 bases separating them. The CDR3 coding sequence is TGTGCCAGCTCACCACTCCCCCCCGAATCTTCCTACGAGCAGTACTTC. Its translation: CASSPLPPESSYEQYF.

This clonotype was seen many times. The chain combines TRBV13 with TRBJ2-1; 14 bases map to TRBD2. This CDR3 is built from 16 residues. With V trimmed by 5 bases and J by 9 bases, 9 bases remained unmatched. Germline V gene lookup returns CDR1 PRHDT and CDR2 FYEKMQ (reference sequence). DNA for the CDR3: TGTGCCAGCAGCCTGGGGACTAGCGGGAGTATGGGTGAGCAGTTCTTC. Residues: CASSLGTSGSMGEQFF.

This sequence joins TRBV6-2 or TRBV6-3 and TRBJ2-7; 10 nucleotides line up with TRBD1. This CDR3 is 14 amino acids long. V lost 4 bases to trimming and J lost 1 base; unmatched junction nucleotides: 1. Germline CDR1 MNHEY, CDR2 SVGEGT. CDR3 loop: CASSWDRGSYEQYF. The CDR3 nucleotides are TGTGCCAGCAGTTGGGACAGGGGTTCCTACGAGCAGTACTTC.

This clonotype was seen repeatedly, ten times or more. This chain links TRBV27 with TRBJ1-5, with D possibly TRBD1 on 6 matching bases. Germline lookup yields CDR1 MNHEY and CDR2 SMNVEV (reference sequence). CDR3 length: 14 amino acids. V was pared by 0 bases and J by 6 bases, with 9 bases between. CDR3 region: CASSLSTGSQPQHF. DNA of the CDR3: TGTGCCAGCAGTTTATCCACAGGGAGTCAGCCCCAGCATTTT.

This chain joins TRBV19 and TRBJ2-7; D remains ambiguous. Trimming took 10 bases from V and 0 from J, leaving 19 bases between them. This CDR3 has 15 amino acids. CDR1 is LNHDA and CDR2 is SQIVND in the germline V gene (reference sequence). The DNA of the CDR3 is TGTGCCACCGCCCAGACGGCTCATTCCTCCTACGAGCAGTACTTC. Translated, it gives CATAQTAHSSYEQYF. Complete variable domain (other parts from reference TRBV19 and TRBJ2-7): DGGITQSPKYLFRKEGQNVTLSCEQNLNHDAMYWYRQDPGQGLRLIYYSQIVNDFQKGDIAEGYSVSREKKESFPLTVTSAQKNPTAFYLCATAQTAHSSYEQYFGPGTRLTVT.

As to this clonotype: This could be a read error, since a much larger clone is one nucleotide away. The chain uses TRBV5-5 and TRBJ2-2, with a weak D call TRBD2 (6 bases). This CDR3 has 16 residues. Trimming removed 4 bases at V and 4 bases at J, with 17 bases between. Germline loops: CDR1 SGHKS, CDR2 YYEKEE (reference sequence). CDR3 nucleotide sequence: TGTGCCAGCAGCCCTGCCGGGACTGGCGTCACCGGGGAGCTGTTTTTT. It translates to CASSPAGTGVTGELFF.

This clonotype was observed many times. The V and J genes are TRBV27 and TRBJ2-7, with D unclear. This CDR3 comprises 14 residues. Germline CDR1 is MNHEY and CDR2 is SMNVEV (reference sequence). Between the trimmed V and J ends, which lost 5 bases and 2 bases, there was a span of 13 bases. Here the CDR3 DNA reads TGTGCCAGCAGTCCCAGCCGAGAGCCCTACGAGCAGTACTTC. This codes for CASSPSREPYEQYF.

This clonotype showed up many times. This chain links TRBV6-5 with TRBJ1-1; D unresolved. The germline gives CDR1 MNHEY, CDR2 SVGAGI. CDR3 size: 18 residues. V gave up 2 bases and J gave up 5 bases, with 24 bases separating them. The CDR3 DNA is TGTGCCAGCAGTTACGGCAGGTCCTTCATGAGTAAGCATACTGAAGCTTTCTTT. Residues: CASSYGRSFMSKHTEAFF.

This clonotype has ten or more counts. The J gene is TRBJ2-3, the V gene TRBV2; 9 bases map to TRBD1. Germline-derived CDR1 and CDR2 are SNHLY and FYNNEI. The J segment lost 3 bases and the V segment lost 5 bases, leaving 9 bases of the junction unmatched. This CDR3 is built from 16 residues. CDR3 in amino acids: CASSHPDRGGTDTQYF. The DNA of the CDR3 is TGTGCCAGCAGTCACCCGGACAGGGGAGGGACAGATACGCAGTATTTT.

The chain combines TRBV19 with TRBJ2-2, with 10 nucleotides matching TRBD2. CDR3 length: 16 amino acids. V was clipped by 1 base and J by 4 bases; unmatched bases: 3. Germline CDR1 and CDR2: LNHDA and SQIVND (reference sequence). This chain's CDR3 is CASSIGTSGSTGELFF. The CDR3 coding sequence is TGTGCCAGTAGTATAGGGACTAGCGGCAGCACCGGGGAGCTGTTTTTT. Full variable domain (missing parts from reference TRBV19 and TRBJ2-2): DGGITQSPKYLFRKEGQNVTLSCEQNLNHDAMYWYRQDPGQGLRLIYYSQIVNDFQKGDIAEGYSVSREKKESFPLTVTSAQKNPTAFYLCASSIGTSGSTGELFFGEGSRLTVL.

This clonotype was seen at least ten times. V usage is TRBV7-9 and J usage is TRBJ2-1, with D possibly being TRBD1 (6 bases). CDR1 is SEHNR, CDR2 FQNEAQ, per germline (reference sequence). CDR3 length: 15 residues. Trimming took off 6 bases at V and 4 bases at J, with 16 bases between the two ends. This chain's CDR3 is CASSSLNQGYNEQFF. The DNA of the CDR3 is TGTGCCAGCAGTTCTCTCAACCAGGGGTACAATGAGCAGTTCTTC.

This clonotype came up a few times. A much larger clonotype is one base distant, so this may be a read error. V usage is TRBV7-2 and J usage is TRBJ2-1, with D tentatively TRBD1 or TRBD2 (5 bases each). Per the germline V gene, CDR1 is SGHTA and CDR2 is FQGNSA. The CDR3 spans 17 residues. CDR3 DNA sequence: TGTGCCAGCAGCTCCCTGAGGGGCCAAGACTCCCACAATGAGCAGTTCTTC. This gives the protein CASSSLRGQDSHNEQFF. Based on the CDR3 plus reference TRBV7-2 and TRBJ2-1, the full variable domain is GAGVSQSPSNKVTEKGKDVELRCDPISGHTALYWYRQSLGQGLEFLIYFQGNSAPDKSGLPSDRFSAERTGGSVSTLTIQRTQQEDSAVYLCASSSLRGQDSHNEQFFGPGTRLTVL.

This clonotype has a count of ten or more. This sequence joins TRBV7-2 and TRBJ2-7, with D unresolved. The CDR3 covers 14 residues. V lost 2 bases, J lost 3 bases, and 11 bases lay in between. Per the germline V gene, CDR1 is SGHTA and CDR2 is FQGNSA. DNA for the CDR3: TGTGCCAGCAGCTTATGGGGAACCAACTACGAGCAGTACTTC. It is translated as CASSLWGTNYEQYF.

This clonotype was counted at least ten times. The chain couples TRBV2 to TRBJ2-5; D may match TRBD1 or TRBD2 (7 bases each). V lost 6 bases and J lost 6, with 26 bases in between. This CDR3 contains 17 residues. In germline, CDR1 is SNHLY, CDR2 FYNNEI. CDR3 DNA: TGTGCCAGCAGAAGAAACCTTCGGCAGGGGGAGGGAAAGACCCAGTACTTC. The encoded protein is CASRRNLRQGEGKTQYF.

This clonotype appeared many times. The rearrangement joins TRBV7-2 to TRBJ2-3; D not certain. This CDR3 region has 12 residues. Between the trimmed V and J ends, which lost 4 bases and 2 bases, there was a span of 4 bases. The germline CDR1 and CDR2 sequences are SGHTA and FQGNSA. For the CDR3, the DNA is TGTGCCAGCAGCTGGGACACAGATACGCAGTATTTT. It codes for CASSWDTDTQYF.